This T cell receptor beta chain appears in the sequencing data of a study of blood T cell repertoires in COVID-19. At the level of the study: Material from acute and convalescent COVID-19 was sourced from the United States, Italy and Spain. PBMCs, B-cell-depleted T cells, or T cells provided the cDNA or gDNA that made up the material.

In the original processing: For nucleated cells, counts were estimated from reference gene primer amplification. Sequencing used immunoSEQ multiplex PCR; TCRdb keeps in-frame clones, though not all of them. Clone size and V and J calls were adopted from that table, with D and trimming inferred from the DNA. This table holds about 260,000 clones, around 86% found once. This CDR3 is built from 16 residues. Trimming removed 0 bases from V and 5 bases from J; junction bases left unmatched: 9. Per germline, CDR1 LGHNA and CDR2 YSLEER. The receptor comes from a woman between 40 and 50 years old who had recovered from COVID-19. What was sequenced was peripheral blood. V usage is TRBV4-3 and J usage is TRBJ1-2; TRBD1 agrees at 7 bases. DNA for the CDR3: TGCGCCAGCAGCCAAGACGCTGATATGACAGGGTATGGCTACACCTTC. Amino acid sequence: CASSQDADMTGYGYTF.